These T cell receptor beta chains were read from a single sample in a study of blood T cells in healthy people across ages. TCRdb re-called the 5' RACE reads through MiXCR, storing one row per CDR3 protein. The table includes about 1.7 million distinct CDR3 sequences, approximately 30% detected once. Specimen: blood. The source is a woman aged 25-40 years in good health. Both conserved end residues are part of each CDR3.

J gene: TRBJ1-3
V gene: TRBV7-9
CDR3 protein: CASSLPVGNTIYF

J gene: TRBJ2-3
V gene: TRBV5-1
CDR3 protein: CASSLEGTPPDTQYF

J gene: TRBJ2-5
V gene: TRBV28
CDR3 protein: CASSLVPKGRETQYF

J gene: TRBJ1-3
V gene: TRBV9
CDR3 protein: CASSVGERAPGLNTIYF

J gene: TRBJ2-7
V gene: TRBV2
CDR3 protein: CASSVFGGAYEQYF

J gene: TRBJ1-2
V gene: TRBV20-1
CDR3 protein: CSAIGEGAYGYTF

J gene: TRBJ1-5
V gene: TRBV6-5
CDR3 protein: CASTDGGPQHF

J gene: TRBJ1-1
V gene: TRBV20-1
CDR3 protein: CSAIRQRNTEAFF

J gene: TRBJ2-1
V gene: TRBV29-1
CDR3 protein: CSVEQGAPNEQFF

J gene: TRBJ2-1
V gene: TRBV20-1
CDR3 protein: CSARGQAGVSNEQFF

J gene: TRBJ1-2
V gene: TRBV10-1
CDR3 protein: CASSPGTGGTFNYGYTF

J gene: TRBJ2-4
V gene: TRBV20-1
CDR3 protein: CSASSNRVRNEQYF

J gene: TRBJ2-7
V gene: TRBV10-2
CDR3 protein: CASSDGGGISYEQYF

J gene: TRBJ2-3
V gene: TRBV6-6
CDR3 protein: CASSSERPGQSTDTQYF

J gene: TRBJ2-1
V gene: TRBV10-3
CDR3 protein: CAISELAGTYNEQFF

J gene: TRBJ2-7
V gene: TRBV12-5
CDR3 protein: CASGRVLGLSAYEQYF

J gene: TRBJ1-5
V gene: TRBV20-1
CDR3 protein: CSARDLGQINNQPQHF

J gene: TRBJ2-2
V gene: TRBV5-6
CDR3 protein: CASSLAGGANTGELFF

J gene: TRBJ2-7
V gene: TRBV10-3
CDR3 protein: CAISKSTWSSYEQYF

J gene: TRBJ2-1
V gene: TRBV7-2
CDR3 protein: CASSQGLPGRGVEQFF

J gene: TRBJ1-1
V gene: TRBV7-6
CDR3 protein: CASRPGGMNTEAFF

J gene: TRBJ1-2
V gene: TRBV27
CDR3 protein: CASSLLPPRGAGYTF

J gene: TRBJ2-5
V gene: TRBV28
CDR3 protein: CASSDSGTTEETQYF

J gene: TRBJ2-7
V gene: TRBV5-5
CDR3 protein: CASSPEGASYEQYF

J gene: NA
V gene: TRBV10-3
CDR3 protein: CAISDTARSTRETQYF

J gene: TRBJ2-7
V gene: TRBV29-1
CDR3 protein: CSVTWGRVSYEQYF

J gene: TRBJ2-3
V gene: TRBV5-1
CDR3 protein: CASMRGGSDTQYF

J gene: TRBJ1-2
V gene: TRBV28
CDR3 protein: CASSPGRPGLRGYTF

J gene: NA
V gene: TRBV12-3/TRBV12-4
CDR3 protein: CASSTAACEQYF

J gene: TRBJ1-4
V gene: TRBV12-3/TRBV12-4
CDR3 protein: CASSSRGPQEKLFF

J gene: NA
V gene: TRBV5-6
CDR3 protein: CASSITSNEQYF

J gene: TRBJ2-5
V gene: TRBV12-3/TRBV12-4
CDR3 protein: CASRATGETQYF

J gene: NA
V gene: TRBV18
CDR3 protein: CASSPRPYNEQYF

J gene: TRBJ2-7
V gene: TRBV11-2
CDR3 protein: CASSLEWEVGEQYF

J gene: TRBJ2-5
V gene: TRBV18
CDR3 protein: CASSPGTSPPMETQYF

J gene: TRBJ1-4
V gene: TRBV13
CDR3 protein: CASSYGGMDEATNEKLFF

J gene: TRBJ1-4
V gene: TRBV6-6
CDR3 protein: CATTRGRYNEKLFF

J gene: TRBJ1-5
V gene: TRBV10-3
CDR3 protein: CAIRGTNLGQPQHF

J gene: TRBJ2-1
V gene: TRBV10-3
CDR3 protein: CAISEPVYNEQFF

J gene: TRBJ2-7
V gene: TRBV29-1
CDR3 protein: CSVEDTSQGPSYEQYF

J gene: TRBJ2-5
V gene: TRBV27
CDR3 protein: CASSRTGWLQTQYF

J gene: TRBJ2-7
V gene: TRBV9
CDR3 protein: CASSVAHRGSEQYF

J gene: TRBJ1-6
V gene: TRBV28
CDR3 protein: CASTLATGPISPLHF

J gene: TRBJ1-2
V gene: TRBV18
CDR3 protein: CASSTADGGSAPGYTF

J gene: TRBJ2-7
V gene: TRBV7-2
CDR3 protein: CASSLDTPSLSEQYF

J gene: TRBJ1-2
V gene: TRBV27
CDR3 protein: CASSLSPGQLYGYTF

J gene: TRBJ1-4
V gene: TRBV2
CDR3 protein: CASRQENEKLFF

J gene: TRBJ2-3
V gene: TRBV5-1
CDR3 protein: CASSYSSGTQYF

J gene: TRBJ1-5
V gene: TRBV5-5
CDR3 protein: CASSLVTGTQPQHF

J gene: TRBJ2-7
V gene: TRBV20-1
CDR3 protein: CSASSTDSSYEQYF

J gene: TRBJ2-7
V gene: TRBV12-3/TRBV12-4
CDR3 protein: CASRPAGPAYEQYF

J gene: TRBJ2-3
V gene: TRBV10-1
CDR3 protein: CASSEVIGVSDTQYF

J gene: TRBJ1-1
V gene: TRBV29-1
CDR3 protein: CSVVQDPEAFF

J gene: TRBJ2-2
V gene: TRBV6-2/TRBV6-3
CDR3 protein: CASSPLRGLYTGELFF

J gene: TRBJ2-7
V gene: TRBV7-7
CDR3 protein: CASSLRRSSGNEQYF

J gene: TRBJ2-7
V gene: TRBV6-5
CDR3 protein: CASSYGTGAGYEQYF

J gene: TRBJ2-5
V gene: TRBV10-3
CDR3 protein: CAISDMGETQYF

J gene: TRBJ2-1
V gene: TRBV27
CDR3 protein: CASSTGSISYNEQFF